The 30 T cell receptor beta chains below come from one sample, sequenced in a study of cytomegalovirus exposure and HLA in healthy donors. TCRdb keeps only in-frame clones here, not all; method: immunoSEQ multiplex PCR. The sample records about 160,000 clones, 70% to 90% being singletons. Specimen: PBMCs. All receptors come from a woman under 30 in good health and CMV-seronegative.

V usage is TRBV6-1 and J usage is TRBJ2-2; possibly TRBD1 for D (5 bases). The ends were cut back, 8 bases at V and 2 bases at J, with 15 bases in the middle. The germline V gene encodes CDR1 MNHNS and CDR2 SASEGT. This CDR3 comprises 15 residues. CDR3 sequence (DNA): TGTGCCAGCCGCCCCGACAGTATTAACACCGGGGAGCTGTTTTTT. Its protein is CASRPDSINTGELFF.

This sequence joins TRBV2 and TRBJ2-3; TRBD2 matches 7 bases. With V trimmed by 6 bases and J by 0 bases, 0 bases remained unmatched. The CDR3 runs to 13 residues. Germline values: CDR1 SNHLY, CDR2 FYNNEI. The CDR3 loop reads CASRAGSTDTQYF. The CDR3 nucleotides read TGTGCCAGCAGAGCGGGGAGCACAGATACGCAGTATTTT.

J is TRBJ2-7 and V is TRBV27, with TRBD2 identical over 9 bases. There are 13 residues in the CDR3. Unmatched junction bases numbered 3, after V lost 9 bases and J lost 0 bases. Germline V CDR1 and CDR2: MNHEY, SMNVEV (reference sequence). CDR3 bases: TGTGCCAGTCGAGCGGGGGGCTCCTACGAGCAGTACTTC. Translating it yields CASRAGGSYEQYF.

This clone was seen a few times. The rearrangement links TRBV5-6 to TRBJ2-2; TRBD2 might be the D (6 bases). V was pared by 1 base and J by 6 bases, with 13 bases between. CDR3 length: 15 residues. Germline-derived CDR1 and CDR2 are SGHDT and YYEEEE. The CDR3 DNA reads as TGTGCCAGCAGCTTGTGGAGGGCCGCGGCCGGGGAGCTGTTTTTT. Its protein product is CASSLWRAAAGELFF.

The chain joins TRBV4-1 to TRBJ1-5; a possible D gene is TRBD1 (6 bases). From germline, CDR1 is MGHRA and CDR2 YSYEKL. V gave up 0 bases and J gave up 5 bases, with 11 bases separating them. CDR3 length: 15 amino acids. This chain's CDR3 is CASSQEGARDQPQHF. Written as DNA, the CDR3 is TGCGCCAGCAGCCAAGAGGGGGCCAGGGATCAGCCCCAGCATTTT.

This sequence joins TRBV2 and TRBJ1-5; D is ambiguous. This CDR3 has 15 amino acids. Trimming removed 7 bases from V and 6 bases from J, with 19 bases in between. Germline-derived CDR1 and CDR2 are SNHLY and FYNNEI. CDR3 bases: TGTGCCAGCACCCCCAGGTCTGACCGCCGTCAGCCCCAGCATTTT. Residues: CASTPRSDRRQPQHF.

This chain links TRBV9 with TRBJ1-2; no reliable D call. Trimming took off 4 bases at V and 3 bases at J, with 19 bases between the two ends. Per the germline V gene, CDR1 is SGDLS and CDR2 is YYNGEE. The CDR3 extends over 16 amino acids. The DNA of the CDR3 is TGTGCCAGCAGCCCTCGGGGAGGGAGCGGGCACTATGGCTACACCTTC. This translates into CASSPRGGSGHYGYTF.

J is TRBJ2-7 and V is TRBV6-5; D remains unclear. Trimming removed 2 bases at V and 2 bases at J, with 7 bases between. This CDR3 is built from 13 residues. Germline V gene lookup returns CDR1 MNHEY and CDR2 SVGAGI. CDR3 residues: CASSYAVAYEQYF. The CDR3 DNA follows: TGTGCCAGCAGTTACGCGGTAGCCTACGAGCAGTACTTC.

The chain is built from TRBV4-1 and TRBJ1-1, with 7 bases fitting TRBD1. The CDR3 extends over 15 amino acids. The germline V gene encodes CDR1 MGHRA and CDR2 YSYEKL. V was pared by 5 bases and J by 1 base, with 7 bases of the junction left unmatched. The CDR3 protein is CASSRVRGQNTEAFF. Written as DNA, the CDR3 is TGCGCCAGCAGCAGAGTTAGGGGGCAGAACACTGAAGCTTTCTTT.

V gene TRBV6-6 combines with J gene TRBJ2-2; TRBD2 is a possible D gene (6 bases). The CDR3 spans 14 residues. The germline gives CDR1 MNHNY, CDR2 SVGAGI (reference sequence). V was shortened by 9 bases and J by 1 base, with 12 bases between the two germline ends. CDR3 nucleotide sequence: TGTGCCAGTTCCGCGGGACTGAACACCGGGGAGCTGTTTTTT. Translated: CASSAGLNTGELFF.

CDR3 nucleotides: TGTGCCAGCCGGGACAGGTTGGAGGAGACCCAGTACTTC. Amino acids: CASRDRLEETQYF. This chain joins TRBV6-5 and TRBJ2-5, with TRBD1 matching over 8 bases. The germline gives CDR1 MNHEY, CDR2 SVGAGI. Trimming took 8 bases from V and 5 from J; bases not matched to a gene: 7. This CDR3 has 13 amino acids.

The chain uses TRBV7-6 and TRBJ1-3; TRBD1 agrees at 9 bases. The CDR3 consists of 18 residues. Per germline, CDR1 SGHVS and CDR2 FNYEAQ. The J segment lost 4 bases and the V segment lost 3 bases, leaving 13 bases of the junction unmatched. The DNA of the CDR3 is TGTGCCAGCAGCTTTTTGTTCGCCGGGACAGGGAGCGGAAACACCATATATTTT. This translates into CASSFLFAGTGSGNTIYF.

This clone is a singleton in its sample. The rearrangement joins TRBV23-1 to TRBJ2-7, with a possible D match to TRBD1 (6 bases). TRBV23-1 is known as an ORF, though its function is uncertain. This CDR3 has 12 amino acids. The CDR3 sequence is CVEAGDIYEQYF. CDR3 bases: TGCGTCGAGGCAGGGGATATCTACGAGCAGTACTTC.

This clone was seen just once. The J gene is TRBJ2-1, the V gene TRBV7-9; tentative D call: TRBD1 (5 bases). The CDR3 spans 15 residues. Germline V lookup: CDR1 SEHNR, CDR2 FQNEAQ (reference sequence). V shed 5 bases and J shed 4 bases, with 15 bases lying between them. The CDR3 loop is CASSERQRLYNEQFF. CDR3 DNA sequence: TGTGCCAGCAGCGAGCGACAGAGATTGTACAATGAGCAGTTCTTC.

The chain carries TRBV14 and TRBJ1-4; 7 nucleotides agree with TRBD1. V trimming: 4 bases; J trimming: 10 bases; junction bases outside the gene matches: 9. CDR3 length: 14 residues. From germline, CDR1 is SGHDN and CDR2 FVKESK. The DNA of the CDR3 is TGTGCCAGCAGCCCTTCAGGAGGGGGCCGAAAACTGTTTTTT. Translated: CASSPSGGGRKLFF.

The chain joins TRBV5-1 to TRBJ1-2; a weak D match, TRBD1 (6 bases). V dropped 0 bases and J dropped 8 bases, with 11 bases sitting between them. Germline loops: CDR1 SGHRS, CDR2 YFSETQ. CDR3 length: 13 residues. The chain's CDR3 is CASSLEGGGGYTF. The CDR3 coding sequence is TGCGCCAGCAGCTTGGAAGGGGGTGGCGGCTACACCTTC. Drawing the rest from reference TRBV5-1 and TRBJ1-2, the complete variable domain is KAGVTQTPRYLIKTRGQQVTLSCSPISGHRSVSWYQQTPGQGLQFLFEYFSETQRNKGNFPGRFSGRQFSNSRSEMNVSTLELGDSALYLCASSLEGGGGYTFGSGTRLTVV.

The chain is built from TRBV7-9 and TRBJ1-6; possible D gene TRBD1, 5 bases. The germline gives CDR1 SEHNR, CDR2 FQNEAQ (reference sequence). Trimming cost V 3 bases and J 13 bases, with 13 bases left between them. The CDR3 runs 13 residues. CDR3: CASSFADSSPLHF. In nucleotides, the CDR3 is TGTGCCAGCAGCTTCGCTGACAGTTCCCCCCTCCACTTT.

This chain links TRBV7-3 with TRBJ2-7, with 13 bases identical to TRBD2. Per the germline V gene, CDR1 is SGHTA and CDR2 is FQGTGA. J lost 7 bases, V lost 4 bases, and 7 bases had no gene match. CDR3 length: 15 residues. The CDR3 loop is CASSSGPGLAGEQYF. The CDR3 region has the DNA TGTGCCAGCAGCTCCGGACCGGGACTAGCGGGAGAGCAGTACTTC.

This clone was counted between two and nine times. This sequence joins TRBV7-9 and TRBJ2-5; the D gene is possibly TRBD2 (5 bases). Germline V gives CDR1 SEHNR, CDR2 FQNEAQ (reference sequence). Trimming pared 3 bases from V and 4 bases from J, leaving 12 bases between. CDR3 length: 14 residues. The CDR3 coding sequence is TGTGCCAGCAGCTTCGGCTCCCGGGGAGAGACCCAGTACTTC. Amino acid sequence: CASSFGSRGETQYF.

The V call is TRBV11-3, the J call TRBJ2-3; 9 nucleotides agree with TRBD2. V shed 2 bases, J shed 8 bases, and the junction held 5 bases outside the gene matches. Per the germline V gene, CDR1 is SGHNT and CDR2 is YENEEA. CDR3 size: 14 residues. The CDR3 reads CASSLLAGDGTQYF. In DNA, the CDR3 is TGTGCCAGCAGCTTATTAGCGGGAGACGGTACGCAGTATTTT.

The chain uses TRBV7-9 and TRBJ1-2; TRBD1 aligns across 8 bases. The CDR3 has 17 residues. Germline V gene lookup returns CDR1 SEHNR and CDR2 FQNEAQ (reference sequence). After removal of 5 bases from V and 4 bases from J, the junction contained 15 bases not matched to a gene. The CDR3 protein is CASSPRPGGGGSYGYTF. The CDR3 DNA reads as TGTGCCAGCAGCCCTCGCCCAGGGGGCGGAGGGTCCTATGGCTACACCTTC.

The chain employs TRBV29-1 and TRBJ2-7; 9 bases fit TRBD1. The CDR3 has 13 residues. CDR1 is SQVTM, CDR2 ANQGSEA, per germline. V lost 4 bases, J lost 6 bases, and 7 bases stayed unmatched. CDR3 residues: CSVVDRGSSEQYF. DNA for the CDR3: TGCAGCGTTGTGGACAGGGGAAGTAGCGAGCAGTACTTC.

The CDR3 coding sequence is TGTGCCAGCAGACGGGACAGGGGGCTCCAAGAGACCCAGTACTTC. Protein: CASRRDRGLQETQYF. The chain links TRBV7-2 to TRBJ2-5; TRBD1 matches 12 bases. This CDR3 has 15 residues. V lost 6 bases, J lost 1 base, and 3 bases stayed unmatched. The germline V gene has CDR1 SGHTA and CDR2 FQGNSA.

The genes are TRBV5-1 and TRBJ1-4; 7 bases are a match to TRBD1. CDR1 is SGHRS and CDR2 is YFSETQ in the germline V gene. Trimming removed 3 bases from V and 0 bases from J; junction bases left unmatched: 11. The CDR3 has 18 amino acids. The CDR3 coding sequence is TGCGCCAGCAGCTCCTCCGGGACAGTGGCCGCAACTAATGAAAAACTGTTTTTT. Protein product: CASSSSGTVAATNEKLFF.

The chain is built from TRBV7-2 and TRBJ2-1; D is possibly TRBD2 (5 bases). The CDR3 consists of 14 residues. From germline, CDR1 is SGHTA and CDR2 FQGNSA. Trimming removed 2 bases from V and 7 bases from J, with 12 bases in between. Here the CDR3 DNA reads TGTGCCAGCAGCTTAAGGAGGAATGTGAATGAGCAGTTCTTC. Protein: CASSLRRNVNEQFF.

This clone was found once. The J gene is TRBJ2-3, the V gene TRBV29-1, with 13 bases identical to TRBD2. The CDR3 runs to 23 residues. The germline gives CDR1 SQVTM, CDR2 ANQGSEA. Trimming at V came to 3 bases and at J to 6 bases, leaving 30 bases not matched to a gene. CDR3 amino acids: CSVDLARTSGRAIPSCVRDTQYF. The CDR3 region has the DNA TGCAGCGTTGACCTCGCCCGAACTAGCGGGAGGGCCATACCTTCTTGTGTTCGGGATACGCAGTATTTT.

The rearrangement links TRBV19 to TRBJ2-1; 9 nucleotides match TRBD2. The V and J ends lost 1 base and 5 bases, in that order; junction bases with no gene match: 6. Germline CDR1 and CDR2: LNHDA and SQIVND (reference sequence). The CDR3 is 16 amino acids. CDR3 bases: TGTGCCAGTAGTATAGGACGGGGCGGGGGGGACAATGAGCAGTTCTTC. Translating it yields CASSIGRGGGDNEQFF. The variable domain in full, completed from reference TRBV19 and TRBJ2-1, reads DGGITQSPKYLFRKEGQNVTLSCEQNLNHDAMYWYRQDPGQGLRLIYYSQIVNDFQKGDIAEGYSVSREKKESFPLTVTSAQKNPTAFYLCASSIGRGGGDNEQFFGPGTRLTVL.

The V call is TRBV19, the J call TRBJ1-1; D call uncertain. The CDR3 consists of 14 residues. Deletions cut 7 bases from V and 2 bases from J, with 14 bases between. Looked up from germline, CDR1 is LNHDA and CDR2 is SQIVND (reference sequence). The CDR3 DNA reads TGTGCCAGTACCCTAGGGCGGGTAAACACTGAAGCTTTCTTT. Translated: CASTLGRVNTEAFF.

The V call is TRBV7-2, the J call TRBJ2-1; the match to TRBD2 covers 8 bases. The CDR3 has 15 amino acids. Germline CDR1 and CDR2: SGHTA and FQGNSA. Unmatched junction bases numbered 3, after V lost 5 bases and J lost 0 bases. CDR3 loop: CASSLSGSSYNEQFF. Written as DNA, the CDR3 is TGTGCCAGCAGCCTAAGCGGGAGCTCCTACAATGAGCAGTTCTTC.

This clone appeared a single time. This chain links TRBV19 with TRBJ2-3; D possibly corresponds to TRBD1 (5 bases). V lost 7 bases and J 6 bases, leaving 8 bases between the germline ends. Germline loops: CDR1 LNHDA, CDR2 SQIVND (reference sequence). The CDR3 is made up of 11 amino acids. The CDR3 here is CASISGDTQYF. In nucleotides, the CDR3 is TGTGCCAGTATCTCAGGGGATACGCAGTATTTT.